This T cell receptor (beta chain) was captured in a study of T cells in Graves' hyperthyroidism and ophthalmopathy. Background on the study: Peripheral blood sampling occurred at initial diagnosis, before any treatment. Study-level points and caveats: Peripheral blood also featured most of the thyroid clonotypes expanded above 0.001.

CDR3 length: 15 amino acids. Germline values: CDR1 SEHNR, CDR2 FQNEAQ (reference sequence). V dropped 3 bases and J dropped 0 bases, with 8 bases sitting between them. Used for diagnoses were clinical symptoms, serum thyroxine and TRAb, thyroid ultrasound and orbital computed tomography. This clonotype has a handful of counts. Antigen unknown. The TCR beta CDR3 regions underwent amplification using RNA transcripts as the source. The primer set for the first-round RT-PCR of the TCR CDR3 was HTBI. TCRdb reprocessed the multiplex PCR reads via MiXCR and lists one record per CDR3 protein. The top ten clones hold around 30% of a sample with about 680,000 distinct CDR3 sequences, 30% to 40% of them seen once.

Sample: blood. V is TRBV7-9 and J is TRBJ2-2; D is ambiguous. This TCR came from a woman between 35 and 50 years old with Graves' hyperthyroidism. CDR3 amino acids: CASSLRGSNTGELFF. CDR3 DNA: TGTGCCAGCAGCTTGAGAGGATCGAACACCGGGGAGCTGTTTTTT.